The rows below give T cell receptor beta chains drawn from one sample of a study of blood T cells in healthy people across ages. Using its own MiXCR run on the 5' RACE reads, TCRdb lists one record per CDR3 protein. This table has 780,000 or so distinct CDR3 sequences, 50% to 65% appearing once. Material for sequencing was blood. The source is a man older than 75 in good health. Each CDR3 is given with its conserved first and last residue. The order of the fields is D gene, V gene, clone size, J gene, CDR3 protein, CDR3 DNA. The D gene is left open where the match is weak. Rows may omit the clone size; those that give it use once, few, many or a size class.

>TRBD2|TRBV11-2|.|TRBJ2-1
CASSLVSGKADEQFF
TGTGCCAGCAGCTTGGTTAGCGGGAAGGCGGATGAGCAGTTCTTC
>TRBD1|TRBV6-1|few|TRBJ1-1
CASSGGQGAFTEAFF
TGTGCCAGCAGCGGCGGACAGGGGGCGTTTACTGAAGCTTTCTTT
>.|TRBV7-2|few|TRBJ2-1
CASSLAVGLGNEQFF
TGTGCCAGCAGCTTAGCTGTCGGATTGGGAAATGAGCAGTTCTTC
>.|TRBV10-3|.|TRBJ2-7
CAISDPAGGAYEQYF
TGTGCCATCAGTGACCCAGCGGGTGGGGCCTACGAGCAGTACTTC
>.|TRBV13|once|TRBJ2-7
CASSAGDYYNEQYF
TGTGCCAGCAGCGCAGGGGATTACTACAATGAGCAGTACTTC
>TRBD2|TRBV4-1|.|TRBJ2-7
CASSQVPPGLGYEQYF
TGCGCCAGCAGCCAAGTGCCTCCGGGACTAGGCTACGAGCAGTACTTC
>.|TRBV20-1|.|TRBJ2-2
CSARDPRGGELFF
TGCAGTGCTAGAGATCCGAGGGGCGGGGAGCTGTTTTTT
>.|TRBV6-4|once|TRBJ2-7
CASSNLSVYEQYF
TGTGCCAGCAGCAACTTGTCGGTCTACGAGCAGTACTTC
>TRBD2|TRBV4-1|.|TRBJ2-1
CASSPLGSSGSSYNEQFF
TGCGCCAGCAGCCCCTTGGGGTCTAGCGGGAGTTCCTACAATGAGCAGTTCTTC
>.|TRBV12-3/TRBV12-4|once|TRBJ2-1
CASGMKGGNEQFF
TGTGCCAGCGGAATGAAGGGGGGCAATGAGCAGTTCTTC
>.|TRBV7-9|.|TRBJ2-3
CASSLVLVPDTQYF
TGTGCCAGCAGCTTAGTTCTGGTTCCAGATACGCAGTATTTT
>TRBD1|TRBV10-1|.|TRBJ1-2
CASSESPGQGTYGYTF
TGCGCCAGCAGTGAGTCACCCGGACAGGGAACCTATGGCTACACCTTC
>.|TRBV15|.|TRBJ2-7
CATSRVGSSYEQYF
TGTGCCACCAGCAGGGTCGGCAGCTCCTACGAGCAGTACTTC
>.|TRBV5-1|.|TRBJ2-7
CASSLDLLTYEQYF
TGCGCCAGCAGCTTGGACCTACTCACCTACGAGCAGTACTTC
>.|TRBV12-3/TRBV12-4|.|TRBJ1-4
CASSLGRAGEKLFF
TGTGCCAGCAGTTTGGGCAGGGCCGGTGAAAAACTGTTTTTT
>TRBD2|TRBV11-2|.|TRBJ2-2
CASSQGGRARGTGELFF
TGTGCCAGCAGCCAGGGCGGGAGGGCCCGTGGCACCGGGGAGCTGTTTTTT
>.|TRBV28|.|TRBJ2-3
CASTLRLARSGDTQYF
TGTGCCAGCACGTTAAGGCTAGCGAGATCAGGGGATACGCAGTATTTT
>.|TRBV20-1|few|TRBJ2-1
CLARGGDSYNEQFF
TGCCTTGCGCGTGGCGGAGACTCCTACAATGAGCAGTTCTTC
>.|TRBV10-3|.|TRBJ2-7
CAITPGGVNEQYF
TGTGCCATCACCCCAGGAGGGGTAAACGAGCAGTACTTC